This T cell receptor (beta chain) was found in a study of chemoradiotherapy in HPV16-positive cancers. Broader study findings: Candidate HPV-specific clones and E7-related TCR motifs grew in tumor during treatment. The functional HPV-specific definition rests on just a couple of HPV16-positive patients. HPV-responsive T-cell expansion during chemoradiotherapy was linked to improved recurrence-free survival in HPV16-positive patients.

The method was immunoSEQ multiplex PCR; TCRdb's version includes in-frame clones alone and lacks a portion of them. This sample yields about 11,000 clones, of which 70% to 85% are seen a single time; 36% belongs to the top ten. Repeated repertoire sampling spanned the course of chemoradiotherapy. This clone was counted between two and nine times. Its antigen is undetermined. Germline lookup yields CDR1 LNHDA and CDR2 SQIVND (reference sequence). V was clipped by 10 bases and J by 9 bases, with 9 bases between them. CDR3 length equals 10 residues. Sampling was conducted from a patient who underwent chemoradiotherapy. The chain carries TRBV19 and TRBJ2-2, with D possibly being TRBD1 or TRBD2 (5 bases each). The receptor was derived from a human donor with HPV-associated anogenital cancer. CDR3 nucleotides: TGTGCCATTGGGGACCGGGAGCTGTTTTTT. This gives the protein CAIGDRELFF. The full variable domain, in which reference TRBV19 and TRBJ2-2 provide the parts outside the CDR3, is DGGITQSPKYLFRKEGQNVTLSCEQNLNHDAMYWYRQDPGQGLRLIYYSQIVNDFQKGDIAEGYSVSREKKESFPLTVTSAQKNPTAFYLCAIGDRELFFGEGSRLTVL.